Following are 17 T cell receptor beta chains from one sample sequenced in a study of blood T cell repertoires in COVID-19. This table comes from immunoSEQ multiplex PCR, and its TCRdb copy is limited to in-frame clones, with some not included. The sample lists 250,000 to 350,000 clones, around 81% seen once, with 15% to 18% in the top ten. The sample was peripheral blood. These receptors originate from a person between 65 and 79 years old with COVID-19, enrolled during active disease.

The chain carries TRBV28 and TRBJ1-1; unclear D gene. Trimming pared 5 bases from V and 3 bases from J, leaving 16 bases between. The CDR3 runs to 15 residues. Germline CDR1 reads MDHEN; CDR2 reads SYDVKM. CDR3 coding DNA: TGTGCCAGCAGTACAAACGGGTTGGTAGACACTGAAGCTTTCTTT. Its translation: CASSTNGLVDTEAFF.

The gene calls are TRBV11-1 and TRBJ2-2; 7 nucleotides agree with TRBD2. Per the germline V gene, CDR1 is SGHAT and CDR2 is FQDESV (reference sequence). The CDR3 is 16 amino acids. With 1 base clipped from V and 5 bases from J, the junction kept 7 bases outside the gene matches. The chain's CDR3 is CASSLEGLQNTGELFF. The CDR3 region has the DNA TGTGCCAGCAGCTTAGAGGGACTACAGAATACCGGGGAGCTGTTTTTT.

The chain joins TRBV10-3 to TRBJ2-7, with a weak D call TRBD1 (6 bases). The CDR3 runs 14 residues. Germline CDR1 and CDR2: ENHRY and SYGVKD. Trimming took off 5 bases at V and 2 bases at J, with 13 bases between the two ends. The CDR3: CAISISGDAYEQYF. In DNA form, the CDR3 reads TGTGCCATCAGTATATCAGGGGATGCCTACGAGCAGTACTTC.

The chain carries TRBV10-2 and TRBJ2-2; no clear D. The V end lost 7 bases, the J end lost 5 bases, and 8 bases lay between the germline ends. Germline V gives CDR1 WSHSY, CDR2 SAAADI. The CDR3 spans 12 residues. CDR3: CASTDFTGELFF. In DNA form, the CDR3 reads TGCGCCAGCACCGACTTTACCGGGGAGCTGTTTTTT.

This clone came up once. V is TRBV11-2 and J is TRBJ2-1; TRBD1 matches at 11 bases. The CDR3 is made up of 14 amino acids. V lost 3 bases to trimming and J lost 15 bases; unmatched junction nucleotides: 10. Germline assignment: CDR1 SGHAT and CDR2 FQNNGV. CDR3: CASSLAQGQGVPFF. Written as DNA, the CDR3 is TGTGCCAGCAGCTTGGCCCAGGGACAGGGGGTTCCGTTCTTC.

The V and J genes are TRBV2 and TRBJ1-2, with 9 bases identical to TRBD1. CDR1 and CDR2 (germline): SNHLY, FYNNEI. This CDR3 has 14 residues. The ends lost 5 bases at V and 2 bases at J; junction bases unmatched: 3. CDR3 nucleotide sequence: TGTGCCAGCAGTCGGGACAGGGCCAACTATGGCTACACCTTC. Translation: CASSRDRANYGYTF.

DNA for the CDR3: TGTGCCAGCAGTGATTGGCTCCCCCAGGAGCTGTTTTTT. Amino acids: CASSDWLPQELFF. This chain joins TRBV2 and TRBJ2-2; the D is unclear. The germline V gene encodes CDR1 SNHLY and CDR2 FYNNEI. The CDR3 length is 13 residues. Deletions cut 3 bases from V and 10 bases from J, with 12 bases between. The variable domain in full, with the rest retrieved from reference TRBV2 and TRBJ2-2, is EPEVTQTPSHQVTQMGQEVILRCVPISNHLYFYWYRQILGQKVEFLVSFYNNEISEKSEIFDDQFSVERPDGSNFTLKIRSTKLEDSAMYFCASSDWLPQELFFGEGSRLTVL.

The chain employs TRBV5-3 and TRBJ2-3; a weak D match, TRBD1 (6 bases). TRBV5-3 is recorded as an ORF, its role being uncertain. V lost 2 bases and J 1 base, leaving 14 bases between the germline ends. This CDR3 region has 16 residues. The DNA for the CDR3 is TGTGCCAGAAGCTTTGCAGGGGAGAGTCGCACAGATACGCAGTATTTT. Residues: CARSFAGESRTDTQYF.

V and J are TRBV18 and TRBJ2-7, with TRBD2 matching over 12 bases. Trimming at V came to 3 bases and at J to 3 bases, leaving 3 bases not matched to a gene. Germline V gives CDR1 KGHSH, CDR2 LQKENI. This CDR3 has 15 amino acids. In DNA form, the CDR3 reads TGTGCCAGCTCACCGTCGACTAGCGGGGGCTACGAGCAGTACTTC. Translation: CASSPSTSGGYEQYF.

The chain joins TRBV7-2 to TRBJ2-7; TRBD2 agrees at 11 bases. V lost 2 bases and J lost 5; bases outside the gene matches: 5. The CDR3 runs to 15 residues. Germline loops: CDR1 SGHTA, CDR2 FQGNSA. In DNA, the CDR3 is TGTGCCAGCAGCTTATCGATACTAGCGGGAGACGAGCAGTACTTC. Translated, it gives CASSLSILAGDEQYF.

The genes are TRBV29-1 and TRBJ2-7; the match to TRBD2 covers 12 bases. Germline V CDR1 and CDR2: SQVTM, ANQGSEA. Trimming at V came to 3 bases and at J to 7 bases, leaving 10 bases not matched to a gene. The CDR3 covers 15 residues. The CDR3 DNA sequence: TGCAGCGTTGATGCACTAGCGGGAGGTTCCGGGGAGCAGTACTTC. Protein: CSVDALAGGSGEQYF.

The chain combines TRBV20-1 with TRBJ2-1; D possibly corresponds to TRBD1 (5 bases). CDR3 size: 15 residues. V gave up 3 bases and J gave up 3 bases, with 15 bases separating them. CDR1 is DFQATT, CDR2 SNEGSKA, per germline (reference sequence). The CDR3 DNA sequence: TGCAGTGCTAGTAGTAGCTGGACAAGCTACAATGAGCAGTTCTTC. Its translation is CSASSSWTSYNEQFF.

This chain uses TRBV10-3 with TRBJ2-3; tentatively, D is TRBD2 (5 bases). V was cut by 3 bases and J by 1 base, with 8 bases left in between. The CDR3 loop spans 14 amino acids. Germline CDR1 is ENHRY and CDR2 is SYGVKD. The CDR3: CAISDTRRTDTQYF. The DNA of the CDR3 is TGTGCCATCAGTGATACTAGACGCACAGATACGCAGTATTTT.

This chain uses TRBV28 with TRBJ1-6; TRBD1 is a possible D gene (5 bases). V was cut by 3 bases and J by 10 bases, with 13 bases left in between. Germline-derived CDR1 and CDR2 are MDHEN and SYDVKM. The CDR3 totals 14 residues. The CDR3 DNA reads TGTGCCAGCAGTTTTACGGAGGGGCCCTCACCCCTCCACTTT. Amino acids: CASSFTEGPSPLHF.

This chain connects TRBV7-2 to TRBJ2-1, with 11 bases identical to TRBD2. Trimming at V came to 5 bases and at J to 7 bases, leaving 10 bases not matched to a gene. The CDR3 consists of 16 residues. CDR1 and CDR2 from the germline V gene are SGHTA and FQGNSA. Here the CDR3 DNA reads TGTGCCAGCAGCCCGCGTAGCGGGGGGGCGGGGAATGAGCAGTTCTTC. This translates into CASSPRSGGAGNEQFF.

This chain connects TRBV6-2 or TRBV6-3 to TRBJ1-5; 7 nucleotides line up with TRBD1. Germline V CDR1 and CDR2: MNHEY, SVGEGT. Trimming at V came to 5 bases and at J to 9 bases, leaving 13 bases not matched to a gene. The CDR3 spans 15 residues. The CDR3 DNA sequence: TGTGCCAGCAGTCACCCCGGGACTGGGACAGCGCCCCAGCATTTT. Amino acid sequence: CASSHPGTGTAPQHF.

This chain uses TRBV7-2 with TRBJ2-3; 8 nucleotides align to TRBD1. Germline V lookup: CDR1 SGHTA, CDR2 FQGNSA. This CDR3 spans 14 amino acids. V lost 5 bases and J lost 4; bases outside the gene matches: 5. The CDR3, as DNA: TGTGCCAGCAGCCGGGACAGGCCCCCAGATACGCAGTATTTT. Translating gives CASSRDRPPDTQYF.